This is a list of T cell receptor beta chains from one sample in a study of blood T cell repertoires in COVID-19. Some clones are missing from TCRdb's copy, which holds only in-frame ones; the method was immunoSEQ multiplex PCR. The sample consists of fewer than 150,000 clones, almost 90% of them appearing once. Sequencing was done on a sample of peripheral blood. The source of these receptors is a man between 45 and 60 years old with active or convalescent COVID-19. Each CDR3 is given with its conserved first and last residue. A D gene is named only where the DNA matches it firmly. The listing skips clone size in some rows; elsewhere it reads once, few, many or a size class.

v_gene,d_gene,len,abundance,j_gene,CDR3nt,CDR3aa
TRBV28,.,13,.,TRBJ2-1,TGTGCCAGCAAAACAGATTCCTACAATGAGCAGTTCTTC,CASKTDSYNEQFF
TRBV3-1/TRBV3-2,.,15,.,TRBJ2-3,TGTGCCAGCAGCCAAGATCATCAGGGGAAAAATACGCAGTATTTT,CASSQDHQGKNTQYF
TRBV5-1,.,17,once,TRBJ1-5,TGCGCCAGCAGCTTGGGAGGAGGGGTGGGTAGCAATCAGCCCCAGCATTTT,CASSLGGGVGSNQPQHF
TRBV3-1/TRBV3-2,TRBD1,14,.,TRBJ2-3,TGTGCCAGCAGTCCGCAGGGGGTCACAGATACGCAGTATTTT,CASSPQGVTDTQYF
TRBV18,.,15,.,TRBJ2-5,TGTGCCAGCTCACCAATGTCTGTCAGTCGAGAGACCCAGTACTTC,CASSPMSVSRETQYF
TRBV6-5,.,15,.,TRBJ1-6,TGTGCCAGCACCTTATTTGGAGGGTCGGGTTCACCCCTCCACTTT,CASTLFGGSGSPLHF
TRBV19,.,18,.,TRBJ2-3,TGTGCCAGTAGCCGGGACATGGTCGTAGGTTCTAGCACAGATACGCAGTATTTT,CASSRDMVVGSSTDTQYF
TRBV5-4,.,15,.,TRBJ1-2,TGTGCCAGCAGCCCTGCCATGGGGGGGAACTATGGCTACACCTTC,CASSPAMGGNYGYTF
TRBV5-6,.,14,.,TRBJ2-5,TGTGCCAGCAGCTTGTACGGGTACCAAGAGACCCAGTACTTC,CASSLYGYQETQYF
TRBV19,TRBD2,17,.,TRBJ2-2,TGTGCCAGTAGTTGGGTGGGACTAGCGGGAGGCACCGGGGAGCTGTTTTTT,CASSWVGLAGGTGELFF
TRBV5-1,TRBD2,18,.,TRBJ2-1,TGCGCCAGCAGCTGGGGACTAGCGGGAGGGACCACTTACAATGAGCAGTTCTTC,CASSWGLAGGTTYNEQFF
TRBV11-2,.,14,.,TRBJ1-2,TGTGCCAGCAGCCGCAATACAGGGTACGGTGGCTACACCTTC,CASSRNTGYGGYTF
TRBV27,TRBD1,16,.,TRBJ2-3,TGTGCCAGCAGCTACAAGGGACAGGGTGGCACAGATACGCAGTATTTT,CASSYKGQGGTDTQYF
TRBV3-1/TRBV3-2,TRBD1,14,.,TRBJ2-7,TGTGCCAGCAGCCAGGGACAGGGCTCCTACGAGCAGTACTTC,CASSQGQGSYEQYF
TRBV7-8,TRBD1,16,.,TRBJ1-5,TGTGCCAGCAGCTTACGACAGGGAAGGGGAGCTCAGCCCCAGCATTTT,CASSLRQGRGAQPQHF
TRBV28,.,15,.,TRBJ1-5,TGTGCCAGCAAAGGAGGCTTAGTAGGATCCCAGCCCCAGCATTTT,CASKGGLVGSQPQHF
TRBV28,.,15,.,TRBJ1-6,TGTGCCAGCAGTTTAGGGCAAACCTATAATTCACCCCTCCACTTT,CASSLGQTYNSPLHF
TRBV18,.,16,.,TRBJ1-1,TGTGCCAGCTCACCAACGGGGGGCAATAAGAACACTGAAGCTTTCTTT,CASSPTGGNKNTEAFF
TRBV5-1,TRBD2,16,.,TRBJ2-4,TGCGCCAGCAGCTCAGGACTAGCAGCTATTAAAAACATTCAGTACTTC,CASSSGLAAIKNIQYF
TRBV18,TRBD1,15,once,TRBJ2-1,TGTGCCAGCTCACCCGGGCAGGGGGCTTACAATGAGCAGTTCTTC,CASSPGQGAYNEQFF
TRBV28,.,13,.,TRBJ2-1,TGTGCCAGCAGTTTAACTAGACTCACTGAGCAGTTCTTC,CASSLTRLTEQFF
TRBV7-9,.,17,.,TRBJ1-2,TGTGCCAGCAGCCCTCGTTACAGAACCGGGGGAGACTATGGCTACACCTTC,CASSPRYRTGGDYGYTF
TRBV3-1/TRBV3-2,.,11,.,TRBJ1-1,TGTGCCAGCAGCCAGCGCACTGAAGCTTTCTTT,CASSQRTEAFF
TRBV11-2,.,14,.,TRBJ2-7,TGTGCCAGCAGCCGACCCGGGACTGCCCGGGAGCAGTACTTC,CASSRPGTAREQYF
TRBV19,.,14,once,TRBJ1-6,TGTGCCAGTACCAGGGGTGAACACGGGTCACCCCTCCACTTT,CASTRGEHGSPLHF
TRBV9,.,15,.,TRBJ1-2,TGTGCCAGCACCCCGGGGGAGGGGGGTGGCTATGGCTACACCTTC,CASTPGEGGGYGYTF